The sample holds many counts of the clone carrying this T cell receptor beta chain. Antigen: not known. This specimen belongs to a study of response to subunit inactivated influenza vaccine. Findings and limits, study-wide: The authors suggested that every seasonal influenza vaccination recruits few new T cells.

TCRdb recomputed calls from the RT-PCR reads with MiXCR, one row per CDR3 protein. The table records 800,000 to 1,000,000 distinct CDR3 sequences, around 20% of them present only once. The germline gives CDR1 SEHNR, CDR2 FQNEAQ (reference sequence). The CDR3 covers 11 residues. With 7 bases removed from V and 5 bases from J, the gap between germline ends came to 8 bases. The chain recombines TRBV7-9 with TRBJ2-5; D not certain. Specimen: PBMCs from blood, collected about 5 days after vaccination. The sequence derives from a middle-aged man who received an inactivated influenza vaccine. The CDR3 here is CASKVGETQYF. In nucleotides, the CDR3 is TGTGCCAGCAAGGTTGGGGAGACCCAGTACTTC.